The clone carrying this T cell receptor beta chain was detected many times. Each CDR3 protein gets one entry after TCRdb re-called the RT-PCR reads with MiXCR. The table lists about 700,000 distinct CDR3 sequences, more than 13% of them singletons. This CDR3 is built from 13 residues. CDR1 and CDR2 from the germline V gene are SGHTA and FQGNSA. V was clipped by 0 bases and J by 5 bases, with 5 bases between them. Material: memory CD4+ T cells from blood. This TCR was recovered from a female donor in good health, serving as a healthy control. This sequence joins TRBV7-2 and TRBJ1-5; D call uncertain. In DNA form, the CDR3 reads TGTGCCAGCAGCTTAGCAGGTTATCAGCCCCAGCATTTT. Amino acids: CASSLAGYQPQHF.